This TCR beta chain was captured in a study of blood T cell repertoires in COVID-19. About the study: The samples span acute and convalescent COVID-19 from the United States, Italy and Spain.

Sequencing used immunoSEQ multiplex PCR; TCRdb keeps in-frame clones, though not all of them. This sample has tens of thousands of clones, with about 90% found just once. CDR3 length equals 13 residues. V lost 4 bases to trimming and J lost 4 bases, with 11 bases between them. Germline assignment: CDR1 SQVTM and CDR2 ANQGSEA. The receptor was isolated from a man aged 70 or older with acute or convalescent COVID-19. The sequencing sample was made of peripheral blood. The chain is built from TRBV29-1 and TRBJ1-5; TRBD1 is a possible D gene (5 bases). CDR3 region: CSVASGVNQPQHF. The CDR3 DNA is TGCAGCGTTGCGTCGGGGGTTAATCAGCCCCAGCATTTT.